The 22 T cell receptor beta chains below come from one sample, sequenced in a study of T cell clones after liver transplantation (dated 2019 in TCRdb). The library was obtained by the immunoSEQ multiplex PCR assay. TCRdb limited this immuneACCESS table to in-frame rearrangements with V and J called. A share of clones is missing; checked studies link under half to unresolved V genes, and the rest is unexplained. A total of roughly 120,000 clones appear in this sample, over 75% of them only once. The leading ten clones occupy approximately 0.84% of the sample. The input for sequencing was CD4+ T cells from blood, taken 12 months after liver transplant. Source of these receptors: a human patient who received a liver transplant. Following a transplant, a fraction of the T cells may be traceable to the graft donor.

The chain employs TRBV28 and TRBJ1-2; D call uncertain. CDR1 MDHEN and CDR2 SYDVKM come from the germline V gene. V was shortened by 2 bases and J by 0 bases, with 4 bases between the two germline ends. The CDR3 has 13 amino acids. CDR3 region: CASSLGTNYGYTF. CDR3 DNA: TGTGCCAGCAGTTTAGGTACTAACTATGGCTACACCTTC.

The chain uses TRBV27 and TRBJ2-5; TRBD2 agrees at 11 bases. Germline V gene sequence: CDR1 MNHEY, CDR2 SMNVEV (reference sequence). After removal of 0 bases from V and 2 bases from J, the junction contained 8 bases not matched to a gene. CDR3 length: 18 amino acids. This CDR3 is CASSLSRTSGPLQETQYF. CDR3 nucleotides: TGTGCCAGCAGTTTATCCCGGACTAGCGGGCCGCTTCAAGAGACCCAGTACTTC.

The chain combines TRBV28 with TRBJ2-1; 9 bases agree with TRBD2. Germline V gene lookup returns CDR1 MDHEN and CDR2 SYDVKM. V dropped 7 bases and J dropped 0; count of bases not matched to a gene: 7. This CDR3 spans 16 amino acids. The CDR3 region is CASIATSGASYNEQFF. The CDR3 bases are TGTGCCAGCATCGCGACTAGCGGCGCCTCCTACAATGAGCAGTTCTTC.

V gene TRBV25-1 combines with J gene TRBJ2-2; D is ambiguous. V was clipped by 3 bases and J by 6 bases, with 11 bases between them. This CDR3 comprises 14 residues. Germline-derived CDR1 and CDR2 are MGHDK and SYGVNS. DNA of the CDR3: TGTGCCAGCAGTGACCCTTGGCGACCCGGGGAGCTGTTTTTT. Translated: CASSDPWRPGELFF.

The CDR3 protein is CASSFWRGNTGELFF. As DNA, the CDR3 is TGTGCCAGCAGCTTTTGGAGGGGGAACACCGGGGAGCTGTTTTTT. The rearrangement uses TRBV13 and TRBJ2-2; D is possibly TRBD2 (6 bases). V lost 3 bases, J lost 1 base, and 9 bases lay in between. CDR3 length: 15 amino acids. Germline V CDR1 and CDR2: PRHDT, FYEKMQ (reference sequence).

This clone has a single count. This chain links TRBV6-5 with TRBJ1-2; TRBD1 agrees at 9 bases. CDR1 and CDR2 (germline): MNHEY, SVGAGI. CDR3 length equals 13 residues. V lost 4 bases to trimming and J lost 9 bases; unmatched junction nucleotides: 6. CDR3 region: CASSSGTGNSYTF. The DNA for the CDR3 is TGTGCCAGCAGTTCCGGGACAGGGAATAGCTACACCTTC.

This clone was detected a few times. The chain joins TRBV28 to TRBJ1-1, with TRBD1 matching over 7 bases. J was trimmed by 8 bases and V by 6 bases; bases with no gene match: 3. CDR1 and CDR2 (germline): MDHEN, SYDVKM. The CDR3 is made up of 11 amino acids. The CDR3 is CASRDREEAFF. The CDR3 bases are TGTGCCAGCAGAGACAGGGAAGAAGCTTTCTTT.

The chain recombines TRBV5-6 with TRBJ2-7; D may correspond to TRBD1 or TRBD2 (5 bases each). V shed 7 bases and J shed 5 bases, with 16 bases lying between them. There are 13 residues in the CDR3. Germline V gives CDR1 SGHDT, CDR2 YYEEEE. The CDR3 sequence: CASLLVGADEQYF. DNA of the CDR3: TGTGCCAGCCTCCTGGTCGGGGCAGACGAGCAGTACTTC.

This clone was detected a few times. CDR3 DNA: TGTGCCAGCAGTGAAACTTTGGGGCAGAATGGAAACACCATATATTTT. This codes for CASSETLGQNGNTIYF. This chain joins TRBV6-1 and TRBJ1-3, with D possibly TRBD1 on 5 matching bases. The CDR3 totals 16 residues. V was pared by 2 bases and J by 3 bases, with 14 bases between. The germline V gene encodes CDR1 MNHNS and CDR2 SASEGT.

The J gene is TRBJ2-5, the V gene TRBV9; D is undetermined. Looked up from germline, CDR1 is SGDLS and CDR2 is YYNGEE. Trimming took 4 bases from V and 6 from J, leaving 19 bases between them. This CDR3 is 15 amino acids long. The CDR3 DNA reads TGTGCCAGCAGCCAGGCCCCCCCCGTCCGGAAGACCCAGTACTTC. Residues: CASSQAPPVRKTQYF.

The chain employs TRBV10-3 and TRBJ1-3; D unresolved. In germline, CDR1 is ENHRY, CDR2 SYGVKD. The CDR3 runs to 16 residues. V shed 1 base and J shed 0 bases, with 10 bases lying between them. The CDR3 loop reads CAISELAGFSGNTIYF. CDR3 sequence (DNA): TGTGCCATCAGTGAGTTGGCGGGCTTCTCTGGAAACACCATATATTTT.

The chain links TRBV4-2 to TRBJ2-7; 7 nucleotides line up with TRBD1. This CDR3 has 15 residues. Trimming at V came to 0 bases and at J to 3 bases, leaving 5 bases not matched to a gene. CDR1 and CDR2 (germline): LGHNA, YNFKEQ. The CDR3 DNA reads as TGTGCCAGCAGCCAAGAGTTGGGACAGTACTACGAGCAGTACTTC. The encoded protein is CASSQELGQYYEQYF.

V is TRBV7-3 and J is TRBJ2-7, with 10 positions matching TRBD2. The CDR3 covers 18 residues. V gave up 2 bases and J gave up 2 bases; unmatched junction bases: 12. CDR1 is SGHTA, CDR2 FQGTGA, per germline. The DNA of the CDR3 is TGTGCCAGCAGCTTAGGCCCTAGCGGGAGTAAAAACCCCTACGAGCAGTACTTC. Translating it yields CASSLGPSGSKNPYEQYF.

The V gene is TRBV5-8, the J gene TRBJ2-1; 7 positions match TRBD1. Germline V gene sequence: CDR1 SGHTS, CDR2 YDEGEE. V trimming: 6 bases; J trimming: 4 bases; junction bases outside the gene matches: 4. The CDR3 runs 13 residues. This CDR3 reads CASTWDSYNEQFF. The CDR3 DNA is TGTGCCAGCACCTGGGACAGTTACAATGAGCAGTTCTTC.

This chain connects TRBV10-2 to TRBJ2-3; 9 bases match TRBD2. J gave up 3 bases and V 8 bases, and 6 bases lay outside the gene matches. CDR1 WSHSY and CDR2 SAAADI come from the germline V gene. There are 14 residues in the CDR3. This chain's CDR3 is CASQRAGGTDTQYF. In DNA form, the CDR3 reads TGCGCCAGCCAAAGGGCGGGAGGGACAGATACGCAGTATTTT.

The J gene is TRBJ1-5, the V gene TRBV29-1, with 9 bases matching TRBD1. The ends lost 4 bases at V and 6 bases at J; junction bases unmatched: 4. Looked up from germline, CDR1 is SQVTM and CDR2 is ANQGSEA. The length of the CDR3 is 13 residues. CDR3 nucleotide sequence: TGCAGCGTTGTAGACAGGGGGGGTCAGCCCCAGCATTTT. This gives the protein CSVVDRGGQPQHF. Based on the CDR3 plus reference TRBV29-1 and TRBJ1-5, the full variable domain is SAVISQKPSRDICQRGTSLTIQCQVDSQVTMMFWYRQQPGQSLTLIATANQGSEATYESGFVIDKFPISRPNLTFSTLTVSNMSPEDSSIYLCSVVDRGGQPQHFGDGTRLSIL.

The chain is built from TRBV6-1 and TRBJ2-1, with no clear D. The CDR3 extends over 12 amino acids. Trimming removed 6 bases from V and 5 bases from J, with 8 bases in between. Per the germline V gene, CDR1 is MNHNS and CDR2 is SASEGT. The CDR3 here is CASSQNNNEQFF. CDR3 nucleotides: TGTGCCAGCAGCCAGAACAACAATGAGCAGTTCTTC.

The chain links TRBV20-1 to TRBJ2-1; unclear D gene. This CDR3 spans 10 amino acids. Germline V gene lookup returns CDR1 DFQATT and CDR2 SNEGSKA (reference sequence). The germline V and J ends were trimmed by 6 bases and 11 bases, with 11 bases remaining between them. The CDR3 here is CSAPAIQQFF. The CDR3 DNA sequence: TGCAGTGCCCCAGCGATACAGCAGTTCTTC.

The CDR3 sequence is CASSEIRGGGGNQPQHF. The CDR3 DNA sequence: TGTGCCAGCAGTGAAATCCGAGGCGGGGGCGGCAATCAGCCCCAGCATTTT. The chain employs TRBV2 and TRBJ1-5; perhaps TRBD1 as D (6 bases). V shed 2 bases and J shed 2 bases, with 16 bases lying between them. This CDR3 is 17 amino acids long. Germline V gene lookup returns CDR1 SNHLY and CDR2 FYNNEI.

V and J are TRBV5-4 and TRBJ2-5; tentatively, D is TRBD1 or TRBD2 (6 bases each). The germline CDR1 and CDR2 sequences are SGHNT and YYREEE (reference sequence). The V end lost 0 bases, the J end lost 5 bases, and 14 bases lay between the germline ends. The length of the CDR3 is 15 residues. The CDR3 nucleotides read TGTGCCAGCAGCTTGGCCGCCAGGGGAGGCGAGACCCAGTACTTC. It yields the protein CASSLAARGGETQYF. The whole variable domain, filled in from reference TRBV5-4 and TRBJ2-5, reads ETGVTQSPTHLIKTRGQQVTLRCSSQSGHNTVSWYQQALGQGPQFIFQYYREEENGRGNFPPRFSGLQFPNYSSELNVNALELDDSALYLCASSLAARGGETQYFGPGTRLLVL.

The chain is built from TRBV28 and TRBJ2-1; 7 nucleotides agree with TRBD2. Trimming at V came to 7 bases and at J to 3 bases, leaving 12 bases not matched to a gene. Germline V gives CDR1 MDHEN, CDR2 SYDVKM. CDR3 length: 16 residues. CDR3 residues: CASTVMEGGDYNEQFF. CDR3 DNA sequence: TGTGCCAGCACCGTGATGGAGGGAGGGGACTACAATGAGCAGTTCTTC.

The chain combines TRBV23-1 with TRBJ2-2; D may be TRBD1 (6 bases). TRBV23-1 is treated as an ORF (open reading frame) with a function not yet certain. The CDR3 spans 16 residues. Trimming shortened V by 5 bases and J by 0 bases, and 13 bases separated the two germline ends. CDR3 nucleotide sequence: TGCGCCAGCAGTGCCACAGGGTCCACGAACACCGGGGAGCTGTTTTTT. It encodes CASSATGSTNTGELFF.